The 12 T cell receptor beta chains below come from one sample, sequenced in a study of cytomegalovirus exposure and HLA in healthy donors. Primers for the PCR totalled 60 Vbeta and 13 Jbeta. Method: immunoSEQ multiplex PCR; TCRdb's copy keeps in-frame clones and lacks some. This table has 110,000 to 150,000 clones, over 55% appearing once. Sequences were obtained from PBMCs. The source is a man aged 40-49 years in good health and CMV-seronegative.

This clone was detected only once. This rearrangement joins TRBV2 to TRBJ2-3, with 12 bases lining up with TRBD2. V dropped 5 bases and J dropped 4; count of bases not matched to a gene: 7. The germline V gene has CDR1 SNHLY and CDR2 FYNNEI. CDR3 length: 16 amino acids. The CDR3, as DNA: TGTGCCAGCAGTTATACGACTAGCGGGAGAGCAGATACGCAGTATTTT. This translates into CASSYTTSGRADTQYF.

This chain links TRBV10-2 with TRBJ2-7, with 14 bases identical to TRBD2. The CDR3 loop spans 15 amino acids. CDR1 and CDR2 from the germline V gene are WSHSY and SAAADI. J gave up 4 bases and V 6 bases, and 5 bases lay outside the gene matches. CDR3 protein: CASSLRTSGGYEQYF. CDR3 DNA: TGCGCCAGCAGCCTCAGGACTAGCGGGGGGTACGAGCAGTACTTC.

This chain uses TRBV6-5 with TRBJ1-1, with 7 bases fitting TRBD1. V was clipped by 5 bases and J by 5 bases; unmatched bases: 8. The length of the CDR3 is 14 residues. CDR1 MNHEY and CDR2 SVGAGI come from the germline V gene. The CDR3 sequence: CASSRDREETEAFF. The CDR3 DNA is TGTGCCAGCAGTAGAGACAGGGAGGAGACTGAAGCTTTCTTT.

The chain carries TRBV6-6 and TRBJ2-5; TRBD1 aligns across 8 bases. Germline values: CDR1 MNHNY, CDR2 SVGAGI (reference sequence). Trimming removed 10 bases from V and 1 base from J; junction bases left unmatched: 8. The CDR3 runs 14 residues. For the CDR3, the DNA is TGTGCCACGGATGCGACAGGGGTCCAAGAGACCCAGTACTTC. It is translated as CATDATGVQETQYF.

The chain couples TRBV30 to TRBJ2-5; a weak D match, TRBD1 (7 bases). Germline lookup yields CDR1 GTSNPN and CDR2 SVGIG (reference sequence). The V gene lost 1 base and the J gene lost 7 bases, with 19 bases spanning the gap. The CDR3 is 15 amino acids. CDR3 coding DNA: TGTGCCTGGAGTGGGGGGGCGACCTCAGGGGGGACCCAGTACTTC. This sequence encodes CAWSGGATSGGTQYF.

The J gene is TRBJ2-6, the V gene TRBV6-1; D perhaps matches TRBD1 (5 bases). CDR1 and CDR2 (germline): MNHNS, SASEGT. V lost 0 bases to trimming and J lost 2 bases, with 8 bases between them. The CDR3 covers 16 residues. The CDR3 nucleotides read TGTGCCAGCAGTGAAGCCCAGGGAACTGGGGCCAACGTCCTGACTTTC. Translated, it gives CASSEAQGTGANVLTF.

The chain is built from TRBV5-6 and TRBJ1-4, with 7 bases aligning to TRBD1. Trimming cost V 5 bases and J 1 base; bases outside gene matches: 8. Germline V CDR1 and CDR2: SGHDT, YYEEEE. The CDR3 is 16 residues long. The CDR3 region has the DNA TGTGCCAGCAGTTTGCCCCGACAGGGAACTAATGAAAAACTGTTTTTT. It encodes CASSLPRQGTNEKLFF.

This clone was counted a few times. The V and J genes are TRBV25-1 and TRBJ2-3; no reliable D call. The CDR3 is made up of 15 amino acids. V shed 3 bases and J shed 3 bases, with 13 bases lying between them. Germline-derived CDR1 and CDR2 are MGHDK and SYGVNS. The CDR3 bases are TGTGCCAGCAGTGATGCACGGGTCTGGACAGATACGCAGTATTTT. The encoded protein is CASSDARVWTDTQYF. Based on the CDR3 plus reference TRBV25-1 and TRBJ2-3, the full variable domain is EADIYQTPRYLVIGTGKKITLECSQTMGHDKMYWYQQDPGMELHLIHYSYGVNSTEKGDLSSESTVSRIRTEHFPLTLESARPSHTSQYLCASSDARVWTDTQYFGPGTRLTVL.

The chain recombines TRBV19 with TRBJ1-5; no clear D. CDR1 and CDR2 from the germline V gene are LNHDA and SQIVND (reference sequence). Trimming left V 7 bases short and J 2 bases short, with 15 bases between. The CDR3 has 15 residues. Here the CDR3 reads CASTPLGGGNQPQHF. DNA of the CDR3: TGTGCCAGTACCCCTTTGGGTGGAGGCAATCAGCCCCAGCATTTT. Drawing the rest from reference TRBV19 and TRBJ1-5, the complete variable domain is DGGITQSPKYLFRKEGQNVTLSCEQNLNHDAMYWYRQDPGQGLRLIYYSQIVNDFQKGDIAEGYSVSREKKESFPLTVTSAQKNPTAFYLCASTPLGGGNQPQHFGDGTRLSIL.

This clone occurred once. This rearrangement joins TRBV10-3 to TRBJ2-7; 8 bases are a match to TRBD1. V was clipped by 0 bases and J by 4 bases; unmatched bases: 8. The germline CDR1 and CDR2 sequences are ENHRY and SYGVKD. The CDR3 extends over 16 amino acids. CDR3 sequence (DNA): TGTGCCATCAGTGAGTCCGGGGCAGGGGGCGCATACGAGCAGTACTTC. Its translation: CAISESGAGGAYEQYF.

The V call is TRBV6-6, the J call TRBJ2-7; the D gene is possibly TRBD1 (5 bases). This CDR3 is 13 amino acids long. Trimming took 5 bases from V and 7 from J, leaving 15 bases between them. Germline CDR1 and CDR2: MNHNY and SVGAGI (reference sequence). The CDR3 nucleotides read TGTGCCAGCAGTAATGGAAAGGGGCGGGAGCAGTACTTC. This gives the protein CASSNGKGREQYF.

The rearrangement joins TRBV14 to TRBJ1-1; the D is unclear. CDR3 length: 15 residues. Germline V gene data show CDR1 as SGHDN and CDR2 as FVKESK. V was trimmed by 0 bases and J by 5 bases, leaving 13 bases between them. CDR3 loop: CASSQESGYGTEAFF. DNA of the CDR3: TGTGCCAGCAGCCAAGAATCGGGGTATGGAACTGAAGCTTTCTTT.